A single sample gave rise to the 12 T cell receptor beta chains below, sequenced in a study of Tregs in tolerant kidney transplant recipients. Sequencing was performed with immunoSEQ multiplex PCR; in TCRdb, only in-frame clones are kept and a portion is missing. The sample lists roughly 68,000 clones, 84% occurring once. The sample consisted of CD4+ T cells from blood. All receptors derive from a human donor in good health.

The chain employs TRBV4-1 and TRBJ2-7; D remains unclear. Germline V CDR1 and CDR2: MGHRA, YSYEKL. CDR3 length equals 14 residues. V gave up 4 bases and J gave up 2 bases, with 12 bases separating them. The DNA of the CDR3 is TGCGCCAGCAGCCCCGTTGGCCCGCCCTACGAGCAGTACTTC. This sequence encodes CASSPVGPPYEQYF.

The chain carries TRBV9 and TRBJ2-5; either TRBD1 or TRBD2 may fit D (5 bases each). Germline-derived CDR1 and CDR2 are SGDLS and YYNGEE. V was cut by 0 bases and J by 7 bases, with 16 bases left in between. This CDR3 region has 15 residues. Here the CDR3 reads CASSVARAPGGTQYF. The CDR3, as DNA: TGTGCCAGCAGCGTAGCTAGGGCCCCTGGGGGGACCCAGTACTTC.

The CDR3 DNA follows: TGTGCCAGCAGCTTGGAAGGGGCCGGGGAGCTGTTTTTT. Its translation is CASSLEGAGELFF. The chain carries TRBV11-2 and TRBJ2-2; TRBD1 might be the D (5 bases). Trimming removed 3 bases from V and 6 bases from J, with 8 bases in between. Per germline, CDR1 SGHAT and CDR2 FQNNGV. The CDR3 covers 13 residues.

With respect to this clone: At one end the junction does not follow the germline gene, possibly because of a read error. This sequence joins TRBV6-5 and TRBJ1-1; 9 nucleotides line up with TRBD1. Germline V CDR1 and CDR2: MNHEY, SVGAGI. The CDR3 is 15 amino acids. The CDR3 here is CAISGEDRGNTEAFF. Written as DNA, the CDR3 is TGTGCCATCAGTGGGGAGGACAGGGGGAACACTGAAGCTTTCTTT.

The rearrangement uses TRBV13 and TRBJ2-1, with D possibly being TRBD1 (8 bases). V lost 6 bases and J lost 6, with 18 bases in between. The germline V gene encodes CDR1 PRHDT and CDR2 FYEKMQ (reference sequence). The CDR3 runs 15 residues. The CDR3 is CASRTGASGFNEQFF. In DNA form, the CDR3 reads TGTGCCAGCAGGACAGGGGCTAGCGGATTCAATGAGCAGTTCTTC.

The chain recombines TRBV6-5 with TRBJ1-1; maybe TRBD1 (5 bases). The CDR3 totals 15 residues. Germline-derived CDR1 and CDR2 are MNHEY and SVGAGI. V lost 2 bases and J lost 5, with 15 bases in between. The CDR3 loop reads CASSYGGIIGTEAFF. The CDR3, as DNA: TGTGCCAGCAGTTACGGGGGAATAATAGGGACTGAAGCTTTCTTT.

The gene calls are TRBV28 and TRBJ1-2; D is uncertain. The CDR3 loop spans 18 amino acids. Germline-derived CDR1 and CDR2 are MDHEN and SYDVKM. V lost 6 bases, J lost 3 bases, and 26 bases lay in between. CDR3 in amino acids: CASRPIKRLKLWDYGYTF. Written as DNA, the CDR3 is TGTGCCAGCAGACCGATAAAAAGGTTGAAGTTGTGGGACTATGGCTACACCTTC.

CDR3 region: CASSATSGREETQYF. CDR3 nucleotides: TGTGCCAGCAGCGCCACTAGCGGGAGAGAAGAGACCCAGTACTTC. V and J are TRBV9 and TRBJ2-5, with 11 bases that match TRBD2. Germline assignment: CDR1 SGDLS and CDR2 YYNGEE. V lost 3 bases, J lost 3 bases, and 4 bases stayed unmatched. The CDR3 has 15 residues.

V usage is TRBV14 and J usage is TRBJ1-3; D is perhaps TRBD1 (5 bases). Germline CDR1 is SGHDN and CDR2 is FVKESK. This CDR3 contains 16 residues. V lost 4 bases and J lost 0, with 13 bases in between. This CDR3 reads CASSRTRVFSGNTIYF. The CDR3 coding sequence is TGTGCCAGCAGCCGGACCAGGGTTTTCTCTGGAAACACCATATATTTT.

This clone was seen only a few times. The chain joins TRBV6-5 to TRBJ2-1; D is unclear. The CDR3 has 12 amino acids. Germline assignment: CDR1 MNHEY and CDR2 SVGAGI. Trimming shortened V by 6 bases and J by 10 bases, and 13 bases separated the two germline ends. The CDR3 region is CASSRIPNEQFF. The CDR3 coding sequence is TGTGCCAGCAGCCGAATACCAAACGAGCAGTTCTTC.

The chain carries TRBV4-1 and TRBJ1-1; 7 bases align to TRBD1. Trimming at V came to 8 bases and at J to 3 bases, leaving 6 bases not matched to a gene. From germline, CDR1 is MGHRA and CDR2 YSYEKL. This CDR3 comprises 13 residues. CDR3 amino acids: CASGRQGDTEAFF. The CDR3 coding sequence is TGCGCCAGCGGGCGACAGGGCGACACTGAAGCTTTCTTT.

This clone was seen only a few times. The gene calls are TRBV18 and TRBJ2-7; TRBD1 might be the D (6 bases). Looked up from germline, CDR1 is KGHSH and CDR2 is LQKENI. The CDR3 length is 15 residues. Trimming stripped 4 bases from V and 1 base from J, with 14 bases between. CDR3 amino acids: CASSLPGTPSYEQYF. As DNA, the CDR3 is TGTGCCAGCTCACTACCCGGGACACCTTCCTACGAGCAGTACTTC.